The 11 T cell receptor beta chains below all came from one sample that was sequenced in a study of blood T cell repertoires in COVID-19. TCRdb's table, derived via immunoSEQ multiplex PCR, lists solely in-frame clones and lacks some. Of 150,000 to 190,000 clones in the sample, 88% were seen once. Sequencing was performed on peripheral blood. These receptors were obtained from a woman aged 70-85 years with acute or convalescent COVID-19.

The chain recombines TRBV11-3 with TRBJ2-3; D uncertain. The CDR3 runs to 17 residues. The V and J ends lost 2 bases and 0 bases respectively, with 15 bases between them. The germline gives CDR1 SGHNT, CDR2 YENEEA. CDR3 nucleotide sequence: TGTGCCAGCAGCTTACCAACGACACGAGATAGCACAGATACGCAGTATTTT. This encodes CASSLPTTRDSTDTQYF.

The chain recombines TRBV28 with TRBJ1-2; D unresolved. The CDR3 is made up of 12 amino acids. V was pared by 5 bases and J by 8 bases, with 12 bases between. The germline V gene has CDR1 MDHEN and CDR2 SYDVKM. CDR3 coding DNA: TGTGCCAGCAGTCAAGTAGTCACGGGCTACACCTTC. Translated: CASSQVVTGYTF.

This chain joins TRBV3-1 (or the pseudogene TRBV3-2) and TRBJ2-2; D is perhaps TRBD1 (5 bases). Germline V CDR1 and CDR2: LGHDT, YNNKEL (reference sequence). The V end was cut by 1 base, the J end by 1 base, with 16 bases between. The CDR3 spans 18 residues. The CDR3: CASSQVGASWGNTGELFF. The CDR3 nucleotides read TGTGCCAGCAGCCAAGTTGGGGCGTCGTGGGGGAACACCGGGGAGCTGTTTTTT.

The chain links TRBV11-2 to TRBJ2-6; D remains unclear. The CDR3 loop spans 16 amino acids. Trimming removed 2 bases at V and 1 base at J, with 9 bases between. Germline V gene sequence: CDR1 SGHAT, CDR2 FQNNGV. CDR3 sequence (DNA): TGTGCCAGCAGCTTATATGGCAGATCTGGGGCCAACGTCCTGACTTTC. The encoded protein is CASSLYGRSGANVLTF.

The rearrangement links TRBV6-5 to TRBJ2-1; D might be TRBD2 (6 bases). The germline CDR1 and CDR2 sequences are MNHEY and SVGAGI. V lost 6 bases and J lost 4, with 16 bases in between. The CDR3 extends over 15 amino acids. The CDR3 protein is CASRKRVSLYNEQFF. CDR3 DNA sequence: TGTGCCAGCAGAAAGCGGGTGTCCTTGTACAATGAGCAGTTCTTC.

V usage is TRBV7-8 and J usage is TRBJ2-5, with 11 bases identical to TRBD2. The CDR3 consists of 16 residues. The V and J ends lost 1 base and 1 base, in that order; junction bases with no gene match: 2. The germline V gene has CDR1 SGHVS and CDR2 FQNEAQ. CDR3 protein: CASSLGLAGGQETQYF. The CDR3 DNA reads as TGTGCCAGCAGCTTAGGCCTAGCGGGGGGCCAAGAGACCCAGTACTTC. Filled out from reference TRBV7-8 and TRBJ2-5, the complete variable domain reads GAGVSQSPRYKVAKRGQDVALRCDPISGHVSLFWYQQALGQGPEFLTYFQNEAQLDKSGLPSDRFFAERPEGSVSTLKIQRTQQEDSAVYLCASSLGLAGGQETQYFGPGTRLLVL.

The chain is built from TRBV5-6 and TRBJ1-5; 9 bases fit TRBD1. Trimming removed 2 bases from V and 1 base from J; junction bases left unmatched: 4. Looked up from germline, CDR1 is SGHDT and CDR2 is YYEEEE. The CDR3 totals 16 residues. Here the CDR3 DNA reads TGTGCCAGCAGCTTAAGGACAGGGGCAAGCAATCAGCCCCAGCATTTT. This sequence encodes CASSLRTGASNQPQHF.

The chain uses TRBV3-1 (or the pseudogene TRBV3-2) and TRBJ2-6; a weak D match, TRBD1 (6 bases). The length of the CDR3 is 15 residues. The ends were cut back, 4 bases at V and 1 base at J, with 8 bases in the middle. Germline V gene data show CDR1 as LGHDT and CDR2 as YNNKEL (reference sequence). For the CDR3, the DNA is TGTGCCAGCAGCCTCGGACAGTCTGGGGCCAACGTCCTGACTTTC. It codes for CASSLGQSGANVLTF.

This chain connects TRBV19 to TRBJ1-4, with TRBD1 as a possible D gene (6 bases). The CDR3 runs to 17 residues. CDR1 and CDR2 from the germline V gene are LNHDA and SQIVND (reference sequence). Trimming cost V 5 bases and J 6 bases, with 22 bases left between them. The CDR3, as DNA: TGTGCCAGTAGTCCACGAGGCGGGGGCTCAGGTTATGAAAAACTGTTTTTT. This translates into CASSPRGGGSGYEKLFF.

The chain couples TRBV28 to TRBJ1-5; D is undetermined. Germline-derived CDR1 and CDR2 are MDHEN and SYDVKM. This CDR3 is built from 16 residues. V lost 1 base and J lost 5, with 15 bases in between. CDR3 residues: CASSLYRGLVDQPQHF. The CDR3 coding sequence is TGTGCCAGCAGTTTATATCGGGGTTTGGTGGATCAGCCCCAGCATTTT.

This rearrangement joins TRBV18 to TRBJ2-2, with a weak D call TRBD2 (6 bases). Germline lookup yields CDR1 KGHSH and CDR2 LQKENI. This CDR3 contains 18 residues. V was shortened by 2 bases and J by 3 bases, with 19 bases between the two germline ends. The CDR3 coding sequence is TGTGCCAGCTCACCAAGAATTCAGGGACTTAGGGACACCGGGGAGCTGTTTTTT. Translating gives CASSPRIQGLRDTGELFF.